Sequencing of this T cell receptor (beta chain) was carried out in a study of T-cell memory formation after mild COVID-19. Study-wide results and limits: Some clones that responded were present in memory (sampled pre-infection), which suggests cross-reactive memory joined.

This CDR3 comprises 15 residues. Germline loops: CDR1 SGHTA, CDR2 FQGNSA. Trimming left V 5 bases short and J 5 bases short, with 15 bases between. This clonotype was detected many times. The target antigen is unknown. Using constant-segment primers, 5'RACE produced TCR alpha and TCR beta cDNA libraries carrying sample barcodes and UMIs. TCRdb re-analysed the 5' RACE reads in MiXCR, keeping a single row per CDR3 protein. The sample contains about 430,000 distinct CDR3 sequences, approximately 24% of which appear only once. This rearrangement joins TRBV7-2 to TRBJ1-4, with a possible D match to TRBD1 (5 bases). This receptor was identified in an adult woman who had mild COVID-19 (a few samples of this study predate the infection). Cell type and time point are not known. The source material was PBMCs or a T cell subset sorted from them (not recorded which). CDR3 amino acids: CASSPAGTSNEKLFF. The CDR3 DNA is TGTGCCAGCAGCCCCGCCGGGACCTCCAATGAAAAACTGTTTTTT.